The sequence of this T cell receptor beta chain was determined in a study of T cell repertoires in cytomegalovirus infection. Overall study: Selection of CMV epitopes for the study included recently identified HLA-C-restricted and well-studied HLA-B-restricted ones. Indications came from public TCR beta signatures; they pointed to CMV infection and to a matching HLA type.

This clonotype was detected only once. Its antigen is undetermined. TCRdb independently ran MiXCR on the reads; one entry per CDR3 protein. Here the sample spans about 110,000 distinct CDR3 sequences, about 28% being singletons. In germline, CDR1 is MNHEY, CDR2 SMNVEV (reference sequence). The V end was cut by 4 bases, the J end by 5 bases, with 18 bases between. The CDR3 extends over 15 amino acids. This clonotype originated in a human donor in good health (CMV status not recorded). Some clones in this sample may be carry-over from other donors' samples. The rearrangement joins TRBV27 to TRBJ2-7; no firm D call. Sample: CD8+ T cells from cultured PBMCs, taken from culture after CMV antigen stimulation. CDR3 loop: CASSSVTQMAHEQYF. The DNA of the CDR3 is TGTGCCAGCAGTTCGGTCACACAGATGGCCCACGAGCAGTACTTC.